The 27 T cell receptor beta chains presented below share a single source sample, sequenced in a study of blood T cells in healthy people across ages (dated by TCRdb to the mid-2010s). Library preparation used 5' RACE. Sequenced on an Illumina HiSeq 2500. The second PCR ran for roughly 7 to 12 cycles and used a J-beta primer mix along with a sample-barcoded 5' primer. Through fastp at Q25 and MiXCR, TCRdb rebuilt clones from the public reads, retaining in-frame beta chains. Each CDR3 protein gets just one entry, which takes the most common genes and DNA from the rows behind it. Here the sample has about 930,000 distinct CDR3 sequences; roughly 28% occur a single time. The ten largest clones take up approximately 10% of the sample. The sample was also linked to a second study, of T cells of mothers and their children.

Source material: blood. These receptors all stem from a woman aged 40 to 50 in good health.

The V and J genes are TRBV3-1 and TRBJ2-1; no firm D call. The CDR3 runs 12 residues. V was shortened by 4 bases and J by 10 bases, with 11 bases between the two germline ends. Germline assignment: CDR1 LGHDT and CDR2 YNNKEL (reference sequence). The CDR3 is CASSLDHYEQFF. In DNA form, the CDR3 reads TGTGCCAGCAGCCTTGATCATTACGAGCAGTTCTTC.

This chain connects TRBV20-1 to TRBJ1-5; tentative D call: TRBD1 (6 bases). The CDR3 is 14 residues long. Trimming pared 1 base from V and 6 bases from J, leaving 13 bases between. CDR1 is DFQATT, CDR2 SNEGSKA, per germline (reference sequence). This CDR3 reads CSARGQGLGQPQHF. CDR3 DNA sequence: TGCAGTGCTAGAGGCCAGGGGTTGGGTCAGCCCCAGCATTTT.

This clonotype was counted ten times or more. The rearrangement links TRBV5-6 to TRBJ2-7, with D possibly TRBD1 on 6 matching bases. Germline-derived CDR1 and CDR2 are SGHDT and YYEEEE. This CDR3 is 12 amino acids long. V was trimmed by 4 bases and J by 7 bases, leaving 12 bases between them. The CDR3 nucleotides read TGTGCCAGCAGCATCTACCAGGGGGAGCAGTACTTC. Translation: CASSIYQGEQYF.

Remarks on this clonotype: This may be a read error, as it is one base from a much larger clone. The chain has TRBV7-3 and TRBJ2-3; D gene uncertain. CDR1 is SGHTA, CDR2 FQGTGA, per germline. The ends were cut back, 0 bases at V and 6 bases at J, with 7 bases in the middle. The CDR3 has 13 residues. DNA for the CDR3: TGTGCCAGCAGCTTAACTAGCAGGGATACGCAGTATTTT. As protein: CASSLTSRDTQYF.

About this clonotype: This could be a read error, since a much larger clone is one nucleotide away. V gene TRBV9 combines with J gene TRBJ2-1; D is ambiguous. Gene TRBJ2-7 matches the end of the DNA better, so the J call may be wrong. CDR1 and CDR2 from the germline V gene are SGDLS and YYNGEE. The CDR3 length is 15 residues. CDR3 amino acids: CASSADLSSYNEQYF. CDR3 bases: TGTGCCAGCAGCGCCGACTTAAGCTCCTACAATGAGCAGTACTTC.

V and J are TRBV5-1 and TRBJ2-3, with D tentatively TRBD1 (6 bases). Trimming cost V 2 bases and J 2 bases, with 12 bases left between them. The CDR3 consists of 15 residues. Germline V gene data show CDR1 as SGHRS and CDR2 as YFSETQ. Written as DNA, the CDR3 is TGCGCCAGCAGCTTCTCAGGGGACCACACAGATACGCAGTATTTT. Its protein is CASSFSGDHTDTQYF.

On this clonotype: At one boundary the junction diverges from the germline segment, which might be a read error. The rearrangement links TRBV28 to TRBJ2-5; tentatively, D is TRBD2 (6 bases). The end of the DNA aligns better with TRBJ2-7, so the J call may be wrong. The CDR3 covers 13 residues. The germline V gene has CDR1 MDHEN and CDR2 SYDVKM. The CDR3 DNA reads TGTGTCAGCCGACCCCCGCCGGGACTCGAGCAGTACTTC. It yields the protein CVSRPPPGLEQYF.

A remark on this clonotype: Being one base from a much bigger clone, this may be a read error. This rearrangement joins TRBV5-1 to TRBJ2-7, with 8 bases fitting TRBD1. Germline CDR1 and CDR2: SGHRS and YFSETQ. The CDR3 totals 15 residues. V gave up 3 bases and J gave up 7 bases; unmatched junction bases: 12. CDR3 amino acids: CASSSTGDDYNEQYF. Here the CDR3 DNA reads TGCGCCAGCAGCTCGACAGGGGATGACTACAATGAGCAGTACTTC.

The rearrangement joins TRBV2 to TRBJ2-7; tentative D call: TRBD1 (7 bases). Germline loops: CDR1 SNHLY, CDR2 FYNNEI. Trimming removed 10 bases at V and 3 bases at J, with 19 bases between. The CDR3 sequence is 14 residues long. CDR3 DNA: TGTGCCACTCGATTGACAGGGAGGAACTACGAGCAGTACTTC. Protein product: CATRLTGRNYEQYF. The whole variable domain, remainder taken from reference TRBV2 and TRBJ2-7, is EPEVTQTPSHQVTQMGQEVILRCVPISNHLYFYWYRQILGQKVEFLVSFYNNEISEKSEIFDDQFSVERPDGSNFTLKIRSTKLEDSAMYFCATRLTGRNYEQYFGPGTRLTVT.

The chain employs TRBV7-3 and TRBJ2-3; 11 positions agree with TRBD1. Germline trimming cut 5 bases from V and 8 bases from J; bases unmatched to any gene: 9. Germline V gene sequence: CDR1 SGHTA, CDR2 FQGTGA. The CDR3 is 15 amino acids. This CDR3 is CASSLDRGLGGTQYF. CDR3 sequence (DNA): TGTGCCAGCAGCCTGGACAGGGGGCTCGGAGGTACGCAGTATTTT.

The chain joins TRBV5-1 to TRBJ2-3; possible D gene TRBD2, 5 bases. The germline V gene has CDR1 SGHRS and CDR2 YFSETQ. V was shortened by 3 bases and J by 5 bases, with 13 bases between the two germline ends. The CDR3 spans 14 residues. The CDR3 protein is CASSYSAVGDTQYF. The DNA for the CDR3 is TGCGCCAGCAGCTACTCAGCGGTGGGAGATACGCAGTATTTT. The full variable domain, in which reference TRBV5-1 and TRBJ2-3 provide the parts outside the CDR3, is KAGVTQTPRYLIKTRGQQVTLSCSPISGHRSVSWYQQTPGQGLQFLFEYFSETQRNKGNFPGRFSGRQFSNSRSEMNVSTLELGDSALYLCASSYSAVGDTQYFGPGTRLTVL.

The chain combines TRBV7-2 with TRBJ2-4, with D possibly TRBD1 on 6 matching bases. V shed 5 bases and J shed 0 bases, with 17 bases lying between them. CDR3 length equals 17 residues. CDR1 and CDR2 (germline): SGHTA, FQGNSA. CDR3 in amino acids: CASSPLGQLLAKNIQYF. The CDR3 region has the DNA TGTGCCAGCAGCCCATTAGGACAGCTCCTAGCCAAAAACATTCAGTACTTC.

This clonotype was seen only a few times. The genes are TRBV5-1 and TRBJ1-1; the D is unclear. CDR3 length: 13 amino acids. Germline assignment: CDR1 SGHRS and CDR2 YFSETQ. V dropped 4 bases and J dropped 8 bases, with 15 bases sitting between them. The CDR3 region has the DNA TGCGCCAGCAGCGCCGGGTCCGGGTGGGAAGCTTTCTTT. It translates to CASSAGSGWEAFF.

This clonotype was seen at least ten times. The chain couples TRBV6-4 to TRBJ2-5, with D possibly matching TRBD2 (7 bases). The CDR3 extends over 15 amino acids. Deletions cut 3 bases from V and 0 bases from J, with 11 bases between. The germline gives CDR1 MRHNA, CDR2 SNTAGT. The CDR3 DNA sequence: TGTGCCAGCAGTGAAAGGGGGGGGGACCAAGAGACCCAGTACTTC. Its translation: CASSERGGDQETQYF.

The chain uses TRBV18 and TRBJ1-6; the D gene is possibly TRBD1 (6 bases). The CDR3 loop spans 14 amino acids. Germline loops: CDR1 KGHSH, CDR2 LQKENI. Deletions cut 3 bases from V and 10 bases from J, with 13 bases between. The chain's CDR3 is CASSPMRGESPLHF. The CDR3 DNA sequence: TGTGCCAGCTCACCTATGAGGGGGGAGTCACCCCTCCACTTT.

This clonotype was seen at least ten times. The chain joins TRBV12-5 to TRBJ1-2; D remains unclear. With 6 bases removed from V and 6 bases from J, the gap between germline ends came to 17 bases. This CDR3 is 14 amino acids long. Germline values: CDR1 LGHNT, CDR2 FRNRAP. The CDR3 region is CASGTSGGLHGYTF. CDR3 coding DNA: TGTGCTAGTGGCACCAGCGGCGGGTTGCATGGCTACACCTTC.

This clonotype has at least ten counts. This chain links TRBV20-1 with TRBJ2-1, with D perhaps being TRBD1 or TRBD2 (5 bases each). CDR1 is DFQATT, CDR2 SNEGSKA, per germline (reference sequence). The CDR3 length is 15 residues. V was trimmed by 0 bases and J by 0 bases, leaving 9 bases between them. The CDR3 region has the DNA TGCAGTGCTAGAGACGGGACCTCCTCCTACAATGAGCAGTTCTTC. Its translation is CSARDGTSSYNEQFF.

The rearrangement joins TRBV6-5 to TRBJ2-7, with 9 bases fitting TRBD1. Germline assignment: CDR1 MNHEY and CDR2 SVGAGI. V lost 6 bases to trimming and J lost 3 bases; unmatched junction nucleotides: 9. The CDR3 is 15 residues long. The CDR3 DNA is TGTGCCAGCAGGAAGAGACAGGGGGAGATCTACGAGCAGTACTTC. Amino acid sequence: CASRKRQGEIYEQYF.

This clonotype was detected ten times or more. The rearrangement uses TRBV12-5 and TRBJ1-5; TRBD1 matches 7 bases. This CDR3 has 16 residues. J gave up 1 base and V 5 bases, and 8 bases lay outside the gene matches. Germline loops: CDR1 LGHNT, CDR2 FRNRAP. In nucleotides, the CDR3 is TGTGCTAGTGGTCCTGGGACAGCGCTAAGCAATCAGCCCCAGCATTTT. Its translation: CASGPGTALSNQPQHF.

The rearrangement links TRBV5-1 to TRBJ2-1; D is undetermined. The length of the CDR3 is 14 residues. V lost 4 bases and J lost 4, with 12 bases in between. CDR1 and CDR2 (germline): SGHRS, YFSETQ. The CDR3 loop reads CASSPVDGYNEQFF. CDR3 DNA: TGCGCCAGCAGCCCAGTGGACGGTTACAATGAGCAGTTCTTC.

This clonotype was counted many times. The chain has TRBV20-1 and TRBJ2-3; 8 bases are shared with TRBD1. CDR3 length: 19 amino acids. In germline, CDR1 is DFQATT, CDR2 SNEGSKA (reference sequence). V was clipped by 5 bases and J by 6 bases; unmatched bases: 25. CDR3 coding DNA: TGCAGTGCTTGTCAAGTCCCCGACAGGGGCCTTTGGAGAGCTGATACGCAGTATTTT. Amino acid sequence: CSACQVPDRGLWRADTQYF.

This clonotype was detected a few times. The CDR3 is CASSQEPGQGPRTQYF. The CDR3 nucleotides read TGCGCCAGCAGCCAAGAACCGGGACAGGGGCCGCGGACCCAGTACTTC. The chain uses TRBV4-3 and TRBJ2-5, with TRBD1 matching 10 bases. The CDR3 loop spans 16 amino acids. J was trimmed by 7 bases and V by 0 bases; bases with no gene match: 8. The germline CDR1 and CDR2 sequences are LGHNA and YSLEER.

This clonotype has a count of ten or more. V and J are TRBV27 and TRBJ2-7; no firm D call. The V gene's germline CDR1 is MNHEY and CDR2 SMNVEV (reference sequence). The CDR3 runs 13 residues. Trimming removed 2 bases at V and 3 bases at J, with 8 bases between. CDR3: CASSLGRNYEQYF. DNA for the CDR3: TGTGCCAGCAGTTTAGGGCGGAACTACGAGCAGTACTTC.

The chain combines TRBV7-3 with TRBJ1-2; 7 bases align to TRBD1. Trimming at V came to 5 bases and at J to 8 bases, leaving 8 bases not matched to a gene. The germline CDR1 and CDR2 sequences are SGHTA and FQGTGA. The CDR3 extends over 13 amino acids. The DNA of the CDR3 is TGTGCCAGCAGCCACCGACAGGGCACGGGCTACACCTTC. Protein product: CASSHRQGTGYTF.

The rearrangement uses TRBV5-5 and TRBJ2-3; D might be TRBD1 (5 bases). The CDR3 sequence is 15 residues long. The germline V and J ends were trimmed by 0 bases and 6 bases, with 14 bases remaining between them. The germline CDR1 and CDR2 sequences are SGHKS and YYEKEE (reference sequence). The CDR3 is CASSLGGIRTDTQYF. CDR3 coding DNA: TGTGCCAGCAGCTTGGGGGGCATTCGTACGGATACGCAGTATTTT.

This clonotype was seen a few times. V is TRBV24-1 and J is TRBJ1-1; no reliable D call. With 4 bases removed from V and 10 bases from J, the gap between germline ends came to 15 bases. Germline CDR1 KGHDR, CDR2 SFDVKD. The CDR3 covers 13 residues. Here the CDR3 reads CATSETSEKPAFF. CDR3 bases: TGTGCCACCAGTGAAACCAGTGAGAAACCAGCTTTCTTT.

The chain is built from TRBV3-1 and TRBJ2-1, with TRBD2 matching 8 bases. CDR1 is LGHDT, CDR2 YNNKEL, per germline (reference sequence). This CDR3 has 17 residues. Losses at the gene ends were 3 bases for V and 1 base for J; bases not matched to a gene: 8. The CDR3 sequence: CASSHLSGGISYNEQFF. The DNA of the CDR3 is TGTGCCAGCAGCCACCTAAGCGGGGGCATATCCTACAATGAGCAGTTCTTC.